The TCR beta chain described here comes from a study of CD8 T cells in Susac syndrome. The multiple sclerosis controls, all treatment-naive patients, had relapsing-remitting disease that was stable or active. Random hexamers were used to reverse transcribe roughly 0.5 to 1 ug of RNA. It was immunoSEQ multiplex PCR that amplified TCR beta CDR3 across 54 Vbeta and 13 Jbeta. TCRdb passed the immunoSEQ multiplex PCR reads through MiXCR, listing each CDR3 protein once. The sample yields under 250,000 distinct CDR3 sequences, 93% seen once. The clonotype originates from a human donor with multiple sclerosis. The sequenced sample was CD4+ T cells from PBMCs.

The CDR3 DNA sequence: TGCAGTGCTAGCTCCCAGGGGGCAGAGGAGACCCAGTACTTC. It is translated as CSASSQGAEETQYF. This sequence joins TRBV20-1 and TRBJ2-5, with 8 bases matching TRBD1. The CDR3 length is 14 residues. The germline V gene has CDR1 DFQATT and CDR2 SNEGSKA (reference sequence). Trimming cost V 3 bases and J 5 bases; bases outside gene matches: 8.